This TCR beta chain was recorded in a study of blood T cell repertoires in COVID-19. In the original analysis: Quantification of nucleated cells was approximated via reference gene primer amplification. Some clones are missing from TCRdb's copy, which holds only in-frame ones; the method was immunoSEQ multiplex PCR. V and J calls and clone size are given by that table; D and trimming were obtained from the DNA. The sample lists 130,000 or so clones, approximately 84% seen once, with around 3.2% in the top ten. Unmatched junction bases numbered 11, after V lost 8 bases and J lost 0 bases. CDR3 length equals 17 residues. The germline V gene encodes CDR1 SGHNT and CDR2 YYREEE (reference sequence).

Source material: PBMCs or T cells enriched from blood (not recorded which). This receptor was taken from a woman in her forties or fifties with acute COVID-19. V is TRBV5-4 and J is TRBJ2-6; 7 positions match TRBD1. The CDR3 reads CASRTTGTASGANVLTF. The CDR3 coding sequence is TGTGCCAGTAGAACAACCGGGACAGCCTCTGGGGCCAACGTCCTGACTTTC. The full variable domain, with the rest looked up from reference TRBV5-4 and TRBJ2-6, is ETGVTQSPTHLIKTRGQQVTLRCSSQSGHNTVSWYQQALGQGPQFIFQYYREEENGRGNFPPRFSGLQFPNYSSELNVNALELDDSALYLCASRTTGTASGANVLTFGAGSRLTVL.